This T cell receptor beta chain was captured by sequencing in a study of blood T cell repertoires in COVID-19. Study in general: COVID-19 samples collected from the United States, Italy and Spain covered acute and convalescent phases. From T cells, B-cell-depleted T cells, or PBMCs came the material, which was cDNA or gDNA.

CDR1 is SGHRS and CDR2 is YFSETQ in the germline V gene. The CDR3 totals 15 residues. Trimming took 4 bases from V and 1 from J; bases not matched to a gene: 8. In the original analysis: Estimation of nucleated cell counts relied on the amplification of reference gene primers. Assay used: immunoSEQ multiplex PCR; TCRdb lists only in-frame clones, some missing. Clonal size and the V and J genes are those of that table, whereas D and trimming came from the DNA. The sample has over 100,000 clones, approximately 92% seen once. Material: peripheral blood. V is TRBV5-1 and J is TRBJ2-7; 7 bases match TRBD1. The receptor was derived from a man aged 18-30 years with acute or convalescent COVID-19. CDR3 protein: CASSPGTATSYEQYF. The CDR3 coding sequence is TGCGCCAGCAGCCCTGGGACAGCAACGTCCTACGAGCAGTACTTC. The variable domain in full, with the rest retrieved from reference TRBV5-1 and TRBJ2-7, is KAGVTQTPRYLIKTRGQQVTLSCSPISGHRSVSWYQQTPGQGLQFLFEYFSETQRNKGNFPGRFSGRQFSNSRSEMNVSTLELGDSALYLCASSPGTATSYEQYFGPGTRLTVT.